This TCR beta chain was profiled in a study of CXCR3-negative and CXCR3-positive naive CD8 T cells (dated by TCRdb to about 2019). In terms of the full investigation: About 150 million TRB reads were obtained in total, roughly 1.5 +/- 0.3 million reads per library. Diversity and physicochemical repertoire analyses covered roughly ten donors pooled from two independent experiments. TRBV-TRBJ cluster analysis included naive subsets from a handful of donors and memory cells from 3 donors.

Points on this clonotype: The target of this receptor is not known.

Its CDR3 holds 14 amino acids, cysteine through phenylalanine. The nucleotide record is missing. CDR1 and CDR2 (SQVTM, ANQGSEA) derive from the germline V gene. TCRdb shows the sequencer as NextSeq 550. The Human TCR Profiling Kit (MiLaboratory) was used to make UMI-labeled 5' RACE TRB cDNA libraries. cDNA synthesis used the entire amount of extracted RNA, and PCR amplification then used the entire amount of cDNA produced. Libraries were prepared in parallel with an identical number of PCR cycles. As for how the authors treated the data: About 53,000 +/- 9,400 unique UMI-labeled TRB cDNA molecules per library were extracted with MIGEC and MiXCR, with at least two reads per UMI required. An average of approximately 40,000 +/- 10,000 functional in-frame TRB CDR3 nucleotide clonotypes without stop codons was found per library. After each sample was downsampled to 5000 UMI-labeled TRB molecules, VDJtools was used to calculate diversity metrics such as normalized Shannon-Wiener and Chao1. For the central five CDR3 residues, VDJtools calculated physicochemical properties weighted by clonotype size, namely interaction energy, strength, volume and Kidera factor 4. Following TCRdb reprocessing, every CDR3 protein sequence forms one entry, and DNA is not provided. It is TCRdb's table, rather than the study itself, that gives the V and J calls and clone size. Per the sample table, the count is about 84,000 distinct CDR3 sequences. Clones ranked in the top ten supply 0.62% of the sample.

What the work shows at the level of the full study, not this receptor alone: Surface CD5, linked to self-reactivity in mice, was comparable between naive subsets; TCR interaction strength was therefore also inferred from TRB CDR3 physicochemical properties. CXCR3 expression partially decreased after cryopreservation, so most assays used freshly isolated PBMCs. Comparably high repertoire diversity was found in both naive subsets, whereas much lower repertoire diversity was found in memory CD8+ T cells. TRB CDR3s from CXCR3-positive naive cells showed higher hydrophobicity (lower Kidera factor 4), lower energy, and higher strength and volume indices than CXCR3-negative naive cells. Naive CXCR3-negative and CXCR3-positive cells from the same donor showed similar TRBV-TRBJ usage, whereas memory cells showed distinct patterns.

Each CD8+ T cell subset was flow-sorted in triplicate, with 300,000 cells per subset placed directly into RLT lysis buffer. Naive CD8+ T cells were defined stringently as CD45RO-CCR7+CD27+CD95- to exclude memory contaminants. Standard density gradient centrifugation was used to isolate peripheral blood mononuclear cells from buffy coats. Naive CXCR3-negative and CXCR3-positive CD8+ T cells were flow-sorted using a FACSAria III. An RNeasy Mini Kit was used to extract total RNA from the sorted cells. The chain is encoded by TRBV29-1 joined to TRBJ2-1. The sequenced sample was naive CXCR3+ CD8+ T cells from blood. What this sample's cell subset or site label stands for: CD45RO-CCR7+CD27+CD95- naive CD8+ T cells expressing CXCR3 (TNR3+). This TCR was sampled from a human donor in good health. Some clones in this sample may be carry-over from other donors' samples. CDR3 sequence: CSVEASVSVNEQFF.